This T cell receptor beta chain was documented in a study of human T cells and chemical hapten exposure. Documented time point: pre-sensitization, week 0. Treatment of the sample: therapeutic diphenylcyclopropenone sensitization with weekly scalp DPC. Blood collection took place prior to placing each patch test. This clonotype was counted at least ten times. Its specificity is not known. General study points: Among TCRs, those above 1 in 1000 frequency were unaffected by DPC sensitization.

V shed 6 bases and J 5 bases; nucleotides not matched to a gene: 2. The germline gives CDR1 SQVTM, CDR2 ANQGSEA. The CDR3 extends over 13 amino acids. TCRdb redid the calling of the RACE reads with MiXCR, one entry per CDR3 protein. Of around 95,000 distinct CDR3 sequences listed, 10% to 13% are singletons. This chain joins TRBV29-1 and TRBJ2-5, with TRBD2 matching 14 bases. Source: whole blood, taken in connection with sensitization to the hapten diphenylcyclopropenone (DPC). This TCR derives from a woman aged 60-75 years with alopecia areata. Some clones in this sample may be carry-over from other donors' samples. The CDR3 DNA is TGCAGCGTAGGGACTAGCGGGGGCGAGACCCAGTACTTC. Its protein product is CSVGTSGGETQYF.